This TCR beta chain was sequenced during a study of T cell responses to AZD1222 COVID-19 vaccine. Germline V gene data show CDR1 as SGHRS and CDR2 as YFSETQ. V lost 0 bases and J 4 bases, leaving 13 bases between the germline ends. This CDR3 is built from 16 residues. With regard to this clone: Its antigen is undetermined.

General study results and limits: Increases in Spike-specific TCR breadth and depth were seen after two AZD1222 doses.

Sequenced by immunoSEQ multiplex PCR; TCRdb stores in-frame clones only, minus some. This sample has under 110,000 clones, with roughly nine tenths found just once. This rearrangement joins TRBV5-1 to TRBJ1-4, with no clear D. Specimen: peripheral blood, collected on day 0 of AZD1222 vaccination. This clonotype originated in an adult in good health. The CDR3: CASSLAGGGINEKLFF. In DNA form, the CDR3 reads TGCGCCAGCAGCTTGGCCGGTGGAGGGATTAATGAAAAACTGTTTTTT.